The 27 T cell receptor beta chains below were found in one sample sequenced in a study of T cell responses to AZD1222 COVID-19 vaccine. Using immunoSEQ multiplex PCR, the repertoire was profiled, and TCRdb retains in-frame clones only, with some absent. The sample contains 90,000 to 140,000 clones, 82% of which appear only once. Sequenced here: peripheral blood, sampled on day 0 of AZD1222 vaccination. The receptors come from an adult in good health.

Details on this clone: This same CDR3 is encoded by further DNA sequences in the sample. The chain employs TRBV7-2 and TRBJ1-5, with D maybe TRBD1 (5 bases). CDR1 is SGHTA and CDR2 is FQGNSA in the germline V gene. This CDR3 is 15 amino acids long. The V and J ends lost 1 base and 1 base respectively, with 8 bases between them. The CDR3 loop reads CASSLGGGSNQPQHF. Here the CDR3 DNA reads TGTGCCAGCAGCTTAGGCGGGGGGAGCAATCAGCCCCAGCATTTT.

A few counts support this clone. The CDR3 DNA follows: TGTGCCAGCAGTTATCTTGCTAGCGGGGGGGCCAATGAGCAGTTCTTC. Its translation: CASSYLASGGANEQFF. This chain uses TRBV6-5 with TRBJ2-1, with 12 bases aligning to TRBD2. Trimming cost V 3 bases and J 6 bases; bases outside gene matches: 6. The germline V gene has CDR1 MNHEY and CDR2 SVGAGI. CDR3 length: 16 amino acids.

The V call is TRBV7-9, the J call TRBJ1-3; D ambiguous. The CDR3 is 15 residues long. Germline V gene lookup returns CDR1 SEHNR and CDR2 FQNEAQ (reference sequence). V lost 4 bases and J lost 0, with 10 bases in between. CDR3 amino acids: CASSSQSFSGNTIYF. The CDR3, as DNA: TGTGCCAGCAGCTCCCAATCGTTCTCTGGAAACACCATATATTTT.

The V and J genes are TRBV27 and TRBJ1-5; D is undetermined. Trimming removed 5 bases from V and 0 bases from J, with 11 bases in between. This CDR3 comprises 15 residues. Germline assignment: CDR1 MNHEY and CDR2 SMNVEV (reference sequence). The CDR3 bases are TGTGCCAGCAGTCAACGGGGTTATAGCAATCAGCCCCAGCATTTT. Amino acid sequence: CASSQRGYSNQPQHF.

In this sample, this clone turned up a few times. This chain uses TRBV9 with TRBJ2-1; 9 bases match TRBD2. Germline loops: CDR1 SGDLS, CDR2 YYNGEE. The CDR3 sequence is 14 residues long. Trimming cost V 4 bases and J 5 bases; bases outside gene matches: 4. The CDR3 DNA sequence: TGTGCCAGCAGCCACTTAGCGGGGGACAATGAGCAGTTCTTC. Amino acid sequence: CASSHLAGDNEQFF.

This clone has just one count. V is TRBV9 and J is TRBJ2-7; 11 bases map to TRBD2. The CDR3 covers 15 residues. The trim removed 0 bases at V and 5 bases at J, leaving 4 bases unmatched. CDR1 SGDLS and CDR2 YYNGEE come from the germline V gene. CDR3 nucleotide sequence: TGTGCCAGCAGCGTAGCTGGGACTAGCGGAGACGAGCAGTACTTC. Its protein is CASSVAGTSGDEQYF. Full variable domain (remainder filled in from reference TRBV9 and TRBJ2-7): DSGVTQTPKHLITATGQRVTLRCSPRSGDLSVYWYQQSLDQGLQFLIQYYNGEERAKGNILERFSAQQFPDLHSELNLSSLELGDSALYFCASSVAGTSGDEQYFGPGTRLTVT.

Comment on this clone: Other DNA sequences in the same sample also yield this CDR3. V is TRBV19 and J is TRBJ1-5; D remains unclear. Trimming took 1 base from V and 0 from J, leaving 4 bases between them. Germline loops: CDR1 LNHDA, CDR2 SQIVND (reference sequence). This CDR3 region has 14 residues. CDR3 amino acids: CASSIGFSNQPQHF. CDR3 coding DNA: TGTGCCAGTAGTATAGGGTTTAGCAATCAGCCCCAGCATTTT.

The rearrangement joins TRBV7-2 to TRBJ1-2; no firm D call. Germline CDR1 is SGHTA and CDR2 is FQGNSA. The CDR3 consists of 13 residues. V lost 5 bases and J lost 4, with 11 bases in between. CDR3 residues: CASSRQASYGYTF. CDR3 nucleotide sequence: TGTGCCAGCAGCCGACAAGCTAGCTATGGCTACACCTTC.

This clone was seen once. The chain combines TRBV6-2 or TRBV6-3 with TRBJ2-1; D is unclear. The ends were cut back, 2 bases at V and 4 bases at J, with 3 bases in the middle. Germline V lookup: CDR1 MNHEY, CDR2 SVGEGT. CDR3 length: 12 residues. The CDR3 region is CASSYLYNEQFF. The CDR3 coding sequence is TGTGCCAGCAGTTACCTTTACAATGAGCAGTTCTTC.

The chain links TRBV2 to TRBJ2-2; D not certain. The CDR3 consists of 14 residues. Trimming shortened V by 7 bases and J by 4 bases, and 13 bases separated the two germline ends. Germline assignment: CDR1 SNHLY and CDR2 FYNNEI. The CDR3 sequence: CASKPVPFTGELFF. The CDR3 region has the DNA TGTGCCAGCAAACCGGTCCCCTTCACCGGGGAGCTGTTTTTT.

The chain uses TRBV6-6 and TRBJ2-3, with D maybe TRBD2 (5 bases). This CDR3 has 14 residues. Trimming pared 4 bases from V and 8 bases from J, leaving 16 bases between. Looked up from germline, CDR1 is MNHNY and CDR2 is SVGAGI (reference sequence). The DNA for the CDR3 is TGTGCCAGCAGTTCTAGCCGCCACGTAGGTACGCAGTATTTT. Translation: CASSSSRHVGTQYF.

The genes are TRBV5-3 and TRBJ1-6; weak D call: TRBD1 (6 bases). TRBV5-3 is an open reading frame whose function is uncertain. V was cut by 4 bases and J by 4 bases, with 15 bases left in between. The CDR3 contains 16 residues. This CDR3 is CARSQTDRTYNSPLHF. The CDR3 DNA is TGTGCCAGAAGCCAAACGGACAGAACATATAATTCACCCCTCCACTTT.

The V and J genes are TRBV11-1 and TRBJ2-2; D may be TRBD2 (5 bases). The germline V and J ends were trimmed by 5 bases and 3 bases, with 13 bases remaining between them. This CDR3 comprises 15 residues. The germline V gene has CDR1 SGHAT and CDR2 FQDESV (reference sequence). In DNA, the CDR3 is TGTGCCAGCAGCGCCCTTGGACTTCACACCGGGGAGCTGTTTTTT. It yields the protein CASSALGLHTGELFF.

J is TRBJ2-2 and V is TRBV27, with D possibly TRBD2 on 5 matching bases. The germline V gene encodes CDR1 MNHEY and CDR2 SMNVEV (reference sequence). The CDR3 loop spans 12 amino acids. The V end lost 6 bases, the J end lost 4 bases, and 6 bases lay between the germline ends. CDR3 nucleotide sequence: TGTGCCAGCAGGAGGGTCACCGGGGAGCTGTTTTTT. Amino acid sequence: CASRRVTGELFF.

The chain has TRBV6-2 or TRBV6-3 and TRBJ1-3; D is unresolved. Germline V gives CDR1 MNHEY, CDR2 SVGEGT. This CDR3 comprises 12 residues. V was shortened by 6 bases and J by 3 bases, with 6 bases between the two germline ends. CDR3 nucleotide sequence: TGTGCCAGCAGCCCCAATGGAAACACCATATATTTT. This gives the protein CASSPNGNTIYF.

This clone was recorded only once. V gene TRBV3-1 (or the pseudogene TRBV3-2) combines with J gene TRBJ1-2; 9 bases are a match to TRBD1. From germline, CDR1 is LGHDT and CDR2 YNNKEL (reference sequence). This CDR3 comprises 15 residues. V lost 7 bases, J lost 4 bases, and 10 bases stayed unmatched. The CDR3 sequence: CASTRQGDILYGYTF. CDR3 bases: TGTGCCAGCACCCGACAGGGGGATATACTCTATGGCTACACCTTC.

The chain carries TRBV21-1 and TRBJ2-4; the D call in the table, TRBD2, was not verified against the DNA. TRBV21-1 is listed as a pseudogene. The CDR3 has 19 residues. CDR3 in amino acids: CASSGNILRGALAKNIQYF. In DNA, the CDR3 is TGTGCCAGCAGCGGAAATATCTTGCGGGGGGCGCTAGCCAAAAACATTCAGTACTTC.

This clone came up once. CDR3 coding DNA: TGTGCCACCAGCAGAGGGGTCGGAGGGGCGTCTTATGGCTACACCTTC. Protein sequence: CATSRGVGGASYGYTF. The V and J genes are TRBV15 and TRBJ1-2, with D possibly being TRBD1 (5 bases). The V end was cut by 1 base, the J end by 5 bases, with 17 bases between. Germline V lookup: CDR1 LNHNV, CDR2 YYDKDF (reference sequence). CDR3 length equals 16 residues.

This clone was seen a handful of times. The V call is TRBV9, the J call TRBJ1-2, with TRBD1 matching 7 bases. Per the germline V gene, CDR1 is SGDLS and CDR2 is YYNGEE. The junction had 11 bases not matched to a gene; V was cut back by 3 bases and J by 3 bases. The length of the CDR3 is 16 residues. CDR3 in DNA: TGTGCCAGCAGCGGATCGTCAAAGGGGGCGTACTATGGCTACACCTTC. This codes for CASSGSSKGAYYGYTF.

The J gene is TRBJ1-1, the V gene TRBV7-9; D gene ambiguous. From germline, CDR1 is SEHNR and CDR2 FQNEAQ (reference sequence). The CDR3 is made up of 12 amino acids. Trimming took 0 bases from V and 8 from J, leaving 7 bases between them. The CDR3 loop reads CASSLARKEAFF. CDR3 nucleotide sequence: TGTGCCAGCAGCTTAGCCCGGAAAGAAGCTTTCTTT. The variable domain in full, with the rest retrieved from reference TRBV7-9 and TRBJ1-1, is DTGVSQNPRHKITKRGQNVTFRCDPISEHNRLYWYRQTLGQGPEFLTYFQNEAQLEKSRLLSDRFSAERPKGSFSTLEIQRTEQGDSAMYLCASSLARKEAFFGQGTRLTVV.

This clone was counted once. The J gene is TRBJ1-1, the V gene TRBV7-2; tentative D call: TRBD1 (5 bases). V gave up 3 bases and J gave up 3 bases, with 8 bases separating them. The CDR3 consists of 13 residues. Per the germline V gene, CDR1 is SGHTA and CDR2 is FQGNSA. As DNA, the CDR3 is TGTGCCAGCAGCTTCGGGGGGGACACTGAAGCTTTCTTT. Its translation is CASSFGGDTEAFF. The variable domain in full, completed from reference TRBV7-2 and TRBJ1-1, reads GAGVSQSPSNKVTEKGKDVELRCDPISGHTALYWYRQSLGQGLEFLIYFQGNSAPDKSGLPSDRFSAERTGGSVSTLTIQRTQQEDSAVYLCASSFGGDTEAFFGQGTRLTVV.

The chain is built from TRBV5-1 and TRBJ1-2; 8 positions match TRBD1. The length of the CDR3 is 16 residues. V trimming: 4 bases; J trimming: 2 bases; junction bases outside the gene matches: 10. The V gene's germline CDR1 is SGHRS and CDR2 YFSETQ. The CDR3 DNA reads as TGCGCCAGCAGCCGGACACCGGACAGGGACAACTATGGCTACACCTTC. This encodes CASSRTPDRDNYGYTF.

This sequence joins TRBV6-2 or TRBV6-3 and TRBJ1-1; D remains ambiguous. This CDR3 spans 13 amino acids. Germline CDR1 reads MNHEY; CDR2 reads SVGEGT. Between the trimmed V and J ends, which lost 4 bases and 10 bases, there was a span of 16 bases. The CDR3 is CASSWPGRDRAFF. Written as DNA, the CDR3 is TGTGCCAGCAGTTGGCCGGGTAGGGATCGAGCTTTCTTT.

The rearrangement uses TRBV2 and TRBJ1-3, with D possibly TRBD1 on 6 matching bases. Germline CDR1 reads SNHLY; CDR2 reads FYNNEI. CDR3 length: 15 amino acids. The ends were cut back, 6 bases at V and 4 bases at J, with 16 bases in the middle. The CDR3 protein is CASRNTGGRGNTIYF. The CDR3 DNA reads TGTGCCAGCAGGAACACTGGGGGCAGGGGAAACACCATATATTTT.

V gene TRBV2 combines with J gene TRBJ2-5; 9 nucleotides match TRBD1. The germline gives CDR1 SNHLY, CDR2 FYNNEI. The CDR3 consists of 15 residues. Trimming took 6 bases from V and 1 from J; bases not matched to a gene: 6. The CDR3 loop is CASRNPGQGQETQYF. The DNA for the CDR3 is TGTGCCAGCAGGAATCCGGGACAGGGCCAAGAGACCCAGTACTTC.

This chain uses TRBV7-9 with TRBJ1-1; D remains ambiguous. Trimming cost V 5 bases and J 9 bases, with 13 bases left between them. The CDR3 has 12 amino acids. Looked up from germline, CDR1 is SEHNR and CDR2 is FQNEAQ (reference sequence). The CDR3 DNA is TGTGCCAGCAGCCCCTCGGTCGGGCAAGCTTTCTTT. Encoded protein: CASSPSVGQAFF.

V is TRBV4-3 and J is TRBJ2-7, with 8 bases identical to TRBD2. Germline values: CDR1 LGHNA, CDR2 YSLEER. Trimming removed 1 base from V and 6 bases from J; junction bases left unmatched: 17. The CDR3 is 18 amino acids. In DNA, the CDR3 is TGCGCCAGCAGCCAAGGGGTGTGGGGGTCTAGCGGGCTCGGCGAGCAGTACTTC. It is translated as CASSQGVWGSSGLGEQYF.